This T cell receptor beta chain appears in the sequencing data of a study of blood T cells in healthy people across ages. The germline gives CDR1 LGHNA, CDR2 YNFKEQ. The CDR3 has 14 residues. Trimming left V 0 bases short and J 8 bases short, with 13 bases between. The use of a sample-barcoded 5' primer and a J-beta primer mix characterized a second PCR of about 7 to 12 cycles. TCRdb reanalysed the 5' RACE reads using MiXCR and keeps one entry per CDR3 protein. The sample contains about 760,000 distinct CDR3 sequences, around 25% of which appear only once. These data were also reused for a study on T cells of mothers and their children.

The rearrangement joins TRBV4-2 to TRBJ1-2, with a possible D match to TRBD1 (5 bases). Sequenced input: blood. The sequence was obtained from a boy aged 5 to 17 in good health. For the CDR3, the DNA is TGTGCCAGCAGCCAAGATCCGCAGGGTGAAGGCTACACCTTC. Translating gives CASSQDPQGEGYTF.